Listed here is a single T cell receptor beta chain. These data originate in a study of PD-1 blockade in classical Hodgkin lymphoma. Specified time point: cycle 4 day 1 (C4D1), after five to seven weeks of nivolumab. Patients all relapsed after autologous stem cell transplantation, and there was variation in brentuximab vedotin exposure. The CDR3 runs to 14 residues. Looked up from germline, CDR1 is MDHEN and CDR2 is SYDVKM. The V end was cut by 6 bases, the J end by 7 bases, with 18 bases between. Generated by immunoSEQ multiplex PCR, the TCRdb table keeps only in-frame clones and is missing some. This repertoire shows some 93,000 clones, more than 70% found once; its top ten account for roughly 10%.

Sample: peripheral blood mononuclear cells (PBMCs), taken before the fourth cycle of nivolumab. The receptor was isolated from a human donor with classical Hodgkin lymphoma. The chain combines TRBV28 with TRBJ1-1, with a weak D call TRBD1 (5 bases). The CDR3 loop is CASSLLTGVLEAFF. The CDR3 DNA sequence: TGTGCCAGCAGCCTACTTACAGGAGTCCTTGAAGCTTTCTTT.